Detailed here is one TCR beta chain. Using immunoSEQ multiplex PCR, the repertoire was profiled, and TCRdb retains in-frame clones only, with some absent. The sample includes about 1.9 million clones, roughly 93% of them seen just once. This entry is derived from a study of shared clonotypes between healthy human individuals. CDR3 length equals 14 residues. Germline values: CDR1 SGHAT, CDR2 FQNNGV. Trimming cost V 7 bases and J 7 bases, with 16 bases left between them. The naive CD8 fraction comprised CD45RO-negative cells positively selected for CCR7 and excluded terminally differentiated effector memory CD45RA+ cells.

The V gene is TRBV11-2, the J gene TRBJ2-2; D is unresolved. What was sequenced was naive CD8+ T cells from PBMCs. This TCR was sampled from a man between 18 and 35 years old in good health. Some clones in this sample may be carry-over from other donors' samples. The CDR3 region has the DNA TGTGCCAGCAACAATGATGCTGACTTCGGGGAGCTGTTTTTT. This codes for CASNNDADFGELFF. Combining the CDR3 with reference TRBV11-2 and TRBJ2-2 gives the whole variable domain EAGVAQSPRYKIIEKRQSVAFWCNPISGHATLYWYQQILGQGPKLLIQFQNNGVVDDSQLPKDRFSAERLKGVDSTLKIQPAKLEDSAVYLCASNNDADFGELFFGEGSRLTVL.